These 32 T cell receptor beta chains came from one sample sequenced in a study of STAT3 mutations in large granular lymphocyte leukemia. Study-wide findings and caveats: At least one immunodominant TCR beta clonotype appeared in every T-cell large granular lymphocyte leukemia patient.

Produced via immunoSEQ multiplex PCR; TCRdb's table is partial and in-frame only. The sample carries around 1,900 clones, roughly 60% recorded once. For these TCRs, the target antigens are not known. Material for sequencing was peripheral blood mononuclear cells. These receptors all come from a man in his fifties with T-cell large granular lymphocyte leukemia. Some clones in this sample may be carry-over from other donors' samples.

The chain has TRBV25-1 and TRBJ1-2, with unresolved D. Germline V gene sequence: CDR1 MGHDK, CDR2 SYGVNS. This CDR3 is 13 amino acids long. V lost 3 bases and J lost 1, with 6 bases in between. The CDR3: CASSEVSNYGYTF. CDR3 nucleotides: TGTGCCAGCAGTGAGGTCAGTAACTATGGCTACACCTTC.

This clone is termed large. The chain links TRBV4-1 to TRBJ1-5; D gene unclear. The CDR3 loop spans 15 amino acids. Germline V CDR1 and CDR2: MGHRA, YSYEKL. Trimming removed 0 bases from V and 4 bases from J, with 10 bases in between. The CDR3 DNA reads as TGCGCCAGCAGCCAAGAGGGCACGGCTAATCAGCCCCAGCATTTT. As protein: CASSQEGTANQPQHF.

V gene TRBV18 combines with J gene TRBJ1-5; a possible D gene is TRBD1 (6 bases). V lost 3 bases to trimming and J lost 2 bases, with 14 bases between them. CDR3 size: 16 residues. Germline V gene sequence: CDR1 KGHSH, CDR2 LQKENI. CDR3 protein: CASSPQTGLGNQPQHF. The CDR3 region has the DNA TGTGCCAGCTCACCCCAGACAGGCCTGGGCAATCAGCCCCAGCATTTT. Supplemented by reference TRBV18 and TRBJ1-5, the full variable domain reads NAGVMQNPRHLVRRRGQEARLRCSPMKGHSHVYWYRQLPEEGLKFMVYLQKENIIDESGMPKERFSAEFPKEGPSILRIQQVVRGDSAAYFCASSPQTGLGNQPQHFGDGTRLSIL.

This clone was detected only a few times. The rearrangement uses TRBV6-1 and TRBJ1-6; a possible D gene is TRBD1 (5 bases). This CDR3 has 13 amino acids. The germline V and J ends were trimmed by 6 bases and 9 bases, with 12 bases remaining between them. Looked up from germline, CDR1 is MNHNS and CDR2 is SASEGT. This chain's CDR3 is CASRGTGFSPLHF. In DNA form, the CDR3 reads TGTGCCAGCAGGGGGACGGGGTTTTCACCCCTCCACTTT.

The DNA of the CDR3 is TGTGCCAGCTCACTGACTACCTCTAGGGTAGGTCTTTACGAGCAGTACTTC. Its protein product is CASSLTTSRVGLYEQYF. This chain joins TRBV18 and TRBJ2-7, with D possibly being TRBD2 (5 bases). The CDR3 has 17 residues. Between the trimmed V and J ends, which lost 4 bases and 4 bases, there was a span of 23 bases. CDR1 KGHSH and CDR2 LQKENI come from the germline V gene. Drawing the rest from reference TRBV18 and TRBJ2-7, the complete variable domain is NAGVMQNPRHLVRRRGQEARLRCSPMKGHSHVYWYRQLPEEGLKFMVYLQKENIIDESGMPKERFSAEFPKEGPSILRIQQVVRGDSAAYFCASSLTTSRVGLYEQYFGPGTRLTVT.

The chain employs TRBV5-6 and TRBJ1-5; 7 positions agree with TRBD1. Trimming at V came to 4 bases and at J to 7 bases, leaving 11 bases not matched to a gene. The CDR3 runs to 15 residues. CDR1 SGHDT and CDR2 YYEEEE come from the germline V gene. CDR3 bases: TGTGCCAGCAGCCTGAGACAGGGCTGGAACCAGCCCCAGCATTTT. Translated: CASSLRQGWNQPQHF.

The chain joins TRBV4-3 to TRBJ1-5, with D hard to call. Germline V gene lookup returns CDR1 LGHNA and CDR2 YSLEER. The CDR3 runs 15 residues. The V gene lost 0 bases and the J gene lost 5 bases, with 11 bases spanning the gap. DNA for the CDR3: TGCGCCAGCAGCCAAGAACCACGACCCGATCAGCCCCAGCATTTT. Protein product: CASSQEPRPDQPQHF.

The chain employs TRBV5-1 and TRBJ2-7, with a tentative D call TRBD1 (6 bases). CDR3 length: 13 amino acids. Germline CDR1 reads SGHRS; CDR2 reads YFSETQ. The germline V and J ends were trimmed by 4 bases and 3 bases, with 11 bases remaining between them. DNA of the CDR3: TGCGCCAGCAGCATTGGCAGGGGCTACGAGCAGTACTTC. Its protein product is CASSIGRGYEQYF.

The chain uses TRBV25-1 and TRBJ2-3; D is possibly TRBD1 or TRBD2 (5 bases each). CDR1 is MGHDK and CDR2 is SYGVNS in the germline V gene. With 2 bases removed from V and 4 bases from J, the gap between germline ends came to 7 bases. The CDR3 contains 13 residues. CDR3 residues: CASSEQGPDTQYF. Written as DNA, the CDR3 is TGTGCCAGCAGTGAACAGGGACCAGATACGCAGTATTTT.

The CDR3 is CANPGGSGYEQYF. The CDR3, as DNA: TGTGCCAACCCCGGCGGGAGCGGCTACGAGCAGTACTTC. This chain links TRBV5-4 with TRBJ2-7; 7 nucleotides line up with TRBD2. The V gene's germline CDR1 is SGHNT and CDR2 YYREEE (reference sequence). This CDR3 is 13 amino acids long. Unmatched junction bases numbered 9, after V lost 9 bases and J lost 3 bases.

The rearrangement uses TRBV10-2 and TRBJ2-1; a possible D gene is TRBD2 (6 bases). V dropped 4 bases and J dropped 5 bases, with 12 bases sitting between them. Germline CDR1 is WSHSY and CDR2 is SAAADI. The CDR3 sequence is 14 residues long. As DNA, the CDR3 is TGCGCCAGCAGTGCAACGGGAGTACACAATGAGCAGTTCTTC. Translation: CASSATGVHNEQFF.

The J gene is TRBJ2-7, the V gene TRBV6-5; 14 bases map to TRBD2. Germline loops: CDR1 MNHEY, CDR2 SVGAGI. This CDR3 is built from 16 residues. V trimming: 4 bases; J trimming: 4 bases; junction bases outside the gene matches: 6. CDR3 residues: CASSFAGLAGGYEQYF. CDR3 DNA sequence: TGTGCCAGCAGTTTTGCCGGACTAGCGGGGGGATACGAGCAGTACTTC.

The CDR3 nucleotides read TGTGCCACCAGCAGAGACCAGGGGGCTTACGAGCAGTACTTC. Encoded protein: CATSRDQGAYEQYF. V usage is TRBV15 and J usage is TRBJ2-7, with 8 nucleotides matching TRBD1. CDR1 and CDR2 from the germline V gene are LNHNV and YYDKDF (reference sequence). V lost 0 bases and J lost 4; bases outside the gene matches: 2. CDR3 length: 14 residues.

The chain combines TRBV12-5 with TRBJ1-5; TRBD1 agrees at 9 bases. The trim removed 0 bases at V and 3 bases at J, leaving 9 bases unmatched. The germline V gene encodes CDR1 LGHNT and CDR2 FRNRAP. CDR3 length equals 18 residues. The DNA of the CDR3 is TGTGCTAGTGGTTTGGTCAGTTTGGGACAGGGATCCAATCAGCCCCAGCATTTT. Translation gives CASGLVSLGQGSNQPQHF.

In its sample, this clone was seen a few times. The genes are TRBV4-2 and TRBJ1-5; D is undetermined. Germline lookup yields CDR1 LGHNA and CDR2 YNFKEQ. Trimming stripped 5 bases from V and 7 bases from J, with 9 bases between. This CDR3 is built from 12 residues. For the CDR3, the DNA is TGTGCCAGCAGCTCATTCGGGCAGCCCCAGCATTTT. Protein product: CASSSFGQPQHF.

The genes are TRBV5-4 and TRBJ1-5; D is perhaps TRBD1 (5 bases). Trimming cost V 3 bases and J 9 bases, with 10 bases left between them. This CDR3 comprises 12 residues. Germline V gene sequence: CDR1 SGHNT, CDR2 YYREEE (reference sequence). CDR3 region: CASSWDGGPQHF. CDR3 in DNA: TGTGCCAGCAGCTGGGACGGGGGGCCCCAGCATTTT.

The chain has TRBV4-3 and TRBJ2-7, with D possibly TRBD1 on 5 matching bases. V was cut by 1 base and J by 9 bases, with 10 bases left in between. CDR1 is LGHNA and CDR2 is YSLEER in the germline V gene. The CDR3 is 12 residues long. The CDR3 region is CASSQGAGSQYF. For the CDR3, the DNA is TGCGCCAGCAGCCAAGGGGCAGGGTCGCAGTACTTC.

Note on this clone: A read error may account for a junction end that differs from germline. V gene TRBV7-9 combines with J gene TRBJ2-7; D uncertain. Germline values: CDR1 SEHNR, CDR2 FQNEAQ (reference sequence). The CDR3 extends over 15 amino acids. The CDR3: CASSPTALHTYEQYF. Written as DNA, the CDR3 is TGCGCCAGCAGCCCTACAGCTCTCCATACCTACGAGCAGTACTTC.

V gene TRBV30 combines with J gene TRBJ2-7; perhaps TRBD2 as D (6 bases). V was shortened by 0 bases and J by 2 bases, with 14 bases between the two germline ends. CDR1 and CDR2 from the germline V gene are GTSNPN and SVGIG (reference sequence). This CDR3 is built from 15 residues. CDR3 region: CAWSVPGGVPYEQYF. DNA of the CDR3: TGTGCCTGGAGTGTACCTGGAGGGGTGCCCTACGAGCAGTACTTC.

This clone was detected only once. The chain is built from TRBV5-1 and TRBJ2-3; TRBD1 agrees at 7 bases. CDR1 is SGHRS and CDR2 is YFSETQ in the germline V gene. V gave up 2 bases and J gave up 4 bases; unmatched junction bases: 13. The CDR3 loop spans 17 amino acids. In DNA form, the CDR3 reads TGCGCCAGCAGCTTCCTCGCCGGACAGGCTTTGGCAGATACGCAGTATTTT. It specifies CASSFLAGQALADTQYF.

CDR3 residues: CASSQDLSVLGAEQYF. The DNA for the CDR3 is TGCGCCAGCAGCCAAGATCTCAGCGTTCTTGGGGCCGAGCAGTACTTC. The chain has TRBV4-3 and TRBJ2-7, with a possible D match to TRBD1 (5 bases). In germline, CDR1 is LGHNA, CDR2 YSLEER. V gave up 0 bases and J gave up 6 bases, with 18 bases separating them. This CDR3 comprises 16 residues.

The CDR3 protein is CASSRTSGYEQYF. Here the CDR3 DNA reads TGTGCCAGCTCACGGACTAGCGGATACGAGCAGTACTTC. The chain links TRBV5-8 to TRBJ2-7; 10 bases agree with TRBD2. The CDR3 is 13 residues long. Germline V gene data show CDR1 as SGHTS and CDR2 as YDEGEE. The junction had 5 bases not matched to a gene; V was cut back by 7 bases and J by 4 bases.

In DNA form, the CDR3 reads TGTGCCAGCAGTTATCGAAGTTACACTGAAGCTTTCTTT. Translating it yields CASSYRSYTEAFF. The chain uses TRBV6-5 and TRBJ1-1; unclear D gene. CDR3 length: 13 amino acids. The V and J ends lost 3 bases and 3 bases respectively, with 8 bases between them. Looked up from germline, CDR1 is MNHEY and CDR2 is SVGAGI.

The chain uses TRBV6-6 and TRBJ1-1; D may be TRBD1 (6 bases). Trimming shortened V by 5 bases and J by 6 bases, and 10 bases separated the two germline ends. CDR1 MNHNY and CDR2 SVGAGI come from the germline V gene (reference sequence). The CDR3 has 12 residues. Here the CDR3 reads CASSTWTAEAFF. The CDR3 coding sequence is TGTGCCAGCAGTACGTGGACAGCTGAAGCTTTCTTT.

The table lists this clone with a few counts. The chain joins TRBV7-2 to TRBJ1-2; TRBD1 matches at 8 bases. Losses at the gene ends were 6 bases for V and 3 bases for J; bases not matched to a gene: 6. CDR3 length equals 14 residues. Germline loops: CDR1 SGHTA, CDR2 FQGNSA. Here the CDR3 reads CASSPDRGDYGYTF. In nucleotides, the CDR3 is TGTGCCAGCAGTCCCGACAGGGGCGACTATGGCTACACCTTC.

This sequence joins TRBV7-2 and TRBJ2-3; D is ambiguous. The germline CDR1 and CDR2 sequences are SGHTA and FQGNSA. This CDR3 contains 12 residues. V dropped 4 bases and J dropped 5 bases, with 7 bases sitting between them. CDR3 coding DNA: TGTGCCAGCAGCTACTGGATAGATACGCAGTATTTT. Translating gives CASSYWIDTQYF.

This clone turned up a few times. The J gene is TRBJ1-6, the V gene TRBV4-2; TRBD1 agrees at 7 bases. The germline CDR1 and CDR2 sequences are LGHNA and YNFKEQ. The CDR3 is 13 amino acids. J gave up 10 bases and V 4 bases, and 4 bases lay outside the gene matches. CDR3 amino acids: CASSPTGDSPLHF. The CDR3 coding sequence is TGTGCCAGCAGCCCAACAGGGGACTCACCCCTCCACTTT.

The CDR3 bases are TGTGCCAGCTCACCCGAGGTGGTGGGCGGAAACACCATATATTTT. Its protein is CASSPEVVGGNTIYF. J is TRBJ1-3 and V is TRBV18; D unclear. V lost 3 bases, J lost 4 bases, and 13 bases lay in between. CDR1 is KGHSH and CDR2 is LQKENI in the germline V gene. This CDR3 is 15 amino acids long.

The V and J genes are TRBV12-5 and TRBJ2-1, with D perhaps TRBD1 (5 bases). V gave up 3 bases and J gave up 0 bases, with 9 bases separating them. Germline V gene data show CDR1 as LGHNT and CDR2 as FRNRAP. CDR3 length: 15 amino acids. This CDR3 is CASGLFQGSYNEQFF. For the CDR3, the DNA is TGTGCTAGTGGTTTATTCCAGGGCTCCTACAATGAGCAGTTCTTC. Variable domain in full (rest from reference TRBV12-5 and TRBJ2-1): DARVTQTPRHKVTEMGQEVTMRCQPILGHNTVFWYRQTMMQGLELLAYFRNRAPLDDSGMPKDRFSAEMPDATLATLKIQPSEPRDSAVYFCASGLFQGSYNEQFFGPGTRLTVL.

This rearrangement joins TRBV5-1 to TRBJ1-6; D is perhaps TRBD1 (5 bases). The CDR3 consists of 18 residues. CDR1 and CDR2 from the germline V gene are SGHRS and YFSETQ. V was shortened by 0 bases and J by 1 base, with 14 bases between the two germline ends. CDR3 bases: TGCGCCAGCAGCTTGGACGGGGGAGTCGGGTCCTATAATTCACCCCTCCACTTT. This sequence encodes CASSLDGGVGSYNSPLHF.

The rearrangement joins TRBV30 to TRBJ2-7; TRBD2 matches at 8 bases. Germline CDR1 and CDR2: GTSNPN and SVGIG (reference sequence). The CDR3 is 11 amino acids. CDR3 in amino acids: CARGGLSEQYF. CDR3 bases: TGTGCTCGGGGGGGGTTAAGCGAGCAGTACTTC.

This sequence joins TRBV19 and TRBJ1-1; tentatively, D is TRBD1 (5 bases). CDR3 size: 17 residues. CDR1 is LNHDA and CDR2 is SQIVND in the germline V gene (reference sequence). Trimming left V 0 bases short and J 1 base short, with 15 bases between. The CDR3 sequence: CASSIDLVGGTNTEAFF. The CDR3 nucleotides are TGTGCCAGTAGTATAGATCTGGTCGGGGGAACGAACACTGAAGCTTTCTTT.